Each of the 3 T cell receptor beta chains below was sequenced from the same sample in a study of blood T cell repertoires in COVID-19. Assay used: immunoSEQ multiplex PCR; TCRdb lists only in-frame clones, some missing. In the table there are about 140,000 clones, about nine tenths of which are singletons. Sequences were obtained from peripheral blood. These receptors were collected from a middle-aged man with active or convalescent COVID-19.

This clone was seen a single time. The rearrangement links TRBV19 to TRBJ1-5; D uncertain. The germline V gene encodes CDR1 LNHDA and CDR2 SQIVND (reference sequence). Trimming stripped 5 bases from V and 2 bases from J, with 16 bases between. This CDR3 is 16 amino acids long. CDR3 DNA sequence: TGTGCCAGTAGTCCTTGGGGAGGGAAGGGCAATCAGCCCCAGCATTTT. Encoded protein: CASSPWGGKGNQPQHF.

This clone came up once. This same CDR3 is encoded by further DNA sequences in the sample. The rearrangement links TRBV19 to TRBJ1-5, with a possible D match to TRBD1 (6 bases). V lost 5 bases, J lost 5 bases, and 10 bases lay in between. The CDR3 runs 13 residues. Germline lookup yields CDR1 LNHDA and CDR2 SQIVND (reference sequence). For the CDR3, the DNA is TGTGCCAGTAGTTTGACAGGTGATCAGCCCCAGCATTTT. Protein sequence: CASSLTGDQPQHF.

This chain links TRBV4-1 with TRBJ2-3, with 12 positions matching TRBD2. The CDR3 totals 17 residues. Germline V gene lookup returns CDR1 MGHRA and CDR2 YSYEKL. V dropped 5 bases and J dropped 8; count of bases not matched to a gene: 14. CDR3 nucleotides: TGCGCCAGCAGCTACGGGACTAGCGGGCCCCGGGGATCTACGCAGTATTTT. As protein: CASSYGTSGPRGSTQYF.